Below, 25 T cell receptor beta chains from the same sample are listed, as sequenced in a study of T cell responses to AZD1222 COVID-19 vaccine. Sequenced by immunoSEQ multiplex PCR; TCRdb stores in-frame clones only, minus some. The sample carries some 89,000 clones, approximately 87% recorded once. Sequences were derived from peripheral blood, sampled on day 0 of MenACWY control vaccination. Receptors were obtained from an adult in good health.

This clone is a singleton in its sample. V is TRBV7-6 and J is TRBJ1-2, with D maybe TRBD1 (5 bases). This CDR3 has 14 amino acids. Germline lookup yields CDR1 SGHVS and CDR2 FNYEAQ. The ends were cut back, 5 bases at V and 4 bases at J, with 14 bases in the middle. The CDR3 coding sequence is TGTGCCAGCAGCCCCAGGGCGGGTGCCTATGGCTACACCTTC. Its protein is CASSPRAGAYGYTF.

The chain links TRBV7-9 to TRBJ1-4, with 11 bases that match TRBD1. Germline lookup yields CDR1 SEHNR and CDR2 FQNEAQ (reference sequence). This CDR3 is built from 15 residues. V lost 7 bases and J lost 6; bases outside the gene matches: 7. The CDR3 DNA is TGTGCCAGCACCCCTGCGGGACAGGGGGATGAAAAACTGTTTTTT. As protein: CASTPAGQGDEKLFF.

Here the CDR3 reads CASSPDEQFF. For the CDR3, the DNA is TGTGCCAGCAGTCCCGATGAGCAGTTCTTC. This chain joins TRBV12-3 or TRBV12-4 and TRBJ2-1; D is unclear. The CDR3 covers 10 residues. The V and J ends lost 5 bases and 8 bases respectively, with 4 bases between them.

The V and J genes are TRBV28 and TRBJ2-1, with D hard to call. The V gene lost 0 bases and the J gene lost 7 bases, with 4 bases spanning the gap. This CDR3 has 12 residues. CDR1 is MDHEN and CDR2 is SYDVKM in the germline V gene. CDR3 loop: CASSLWENEQFF. The DNA of the CDR3 is TGTGCCAGCAGTTTATGGGAGAATGAGCAGTTCTTC. Using reference TRBV28 and TRBJ2-1 for the parts outside the CDR3, the full variable domain is DVKVTQSSRYLVKRTGEKVFLECVQDMDHENMFWYRQDPGLGLRLIYFSYDVKMKEKGDIPEGYSVSREKKERFSLILESASTNQTSMYLCASSLWENEQFFGPGTRLTVL.

The V call is TRBV6-6, the J call TRBJ2-1; 13 bases match TRBD2. The CDR3 consists of 16 residues. Germline V gives CDR1 MNHNY, CDR2 SVGAGI (reference sequence). The V segment lost 0 bases and the J segment 10 bases; nucleotides outside the gene matches: 6. DNA of the CDR3: TGTGCCAGCAGTTACTCGAGAGGACTAGCGGGAGACGAGCAGTTCTTC. It yields the protein CASSYSRGLAGDEQFF.

The rearrangement uses TRBV5-6 and TRBJ2-1; 10 nucleotides match TRBD2. The CDR3 spans 18 residues. With V trimmed by 4 bases and J by 11 bases, 21 bases remained unmatched. The V gene's germline CDR1 is SGHDT and CDR2 YYEEEE. The CDR3 here is CASSRTGYESGRGSKQFF. DNA for the CDR3: TGTGCCAGCAGCCGGACAGGGTACGAGAGCGGGAGGGGGTCTAAGCAGTTCTTC.

This clone appeared a few times. The V gene is TRBV7-9, the J gene TRBJ1-3; 9 nucleotides agree with TRBD1. Per the germline V gene, CDR1 is SEHNR and CDR2 is FQNEAQ (reference sequence). With 5 bases clipped from V and 2 bases from J, the junction kept 4 bases outside the gene matches. This CDR3 spans 15 amino acids. Here the CDR3 DNA reads TGTGCCAGCAGCATAACAGGGGGCCCTGGAAACACCATATATTTT. Translated: CASSITGGPGNTIYF.

This chain joins TRBV28 and TRBJ2-7; tentatively, D is TRBD1 (5 bases). Germline V CDR1 and CDR2: MDHEN, SYDVKM. V lost 3 bases and J lost 9, with 15 bases in between. CDR3 length: 13 residues. In DNA, the CDR3 is TGTGCCAGCAGTTTGGGCAGCCCTAGGGGGCAGTACTTC. Its protein product is CASSLGSPRGQYF.

V is TRBV18 and J is TRBJ2-7, with TRBD1 matching over 7 bases. The CDR3 has 14 residues. V was pared by 1 base and J by 6 bases, with 6 bases of the junction left unmatched. Germline CDR1 KGHSH, CDR2 LQKENI. The CDR3 sequence: CASSPQGALTEQYF. The CDR3 DNA sequence: TGTGCCAGCTCACCACAGGGGGCGTTGACCGAGCAGTACTTC.

This rearrangement joins TRBV5-1 to TRBJ1-2; tentatively, D is TRBD1 (5 bases). Trimming stripped 0 bases from V and 7 bases from J, with 16 bases between. CDR3 length: 15 amino acids. CDR1 and CDR2 from the germline V gene are SGHRS and YFSETQ. The CDR3 region has the DNA TGCGCCAGCAGCTTGGCCGGGGCAGAAACTGGTGGCTACACCTTC. As protein: CASSLAGAETGGYTF.

The chain joins TRBV7-2 to TRBJ1-1, with D possibly being TRBD1 (5 bases). Germline CDR1 reads SGHTA; CDR2 reads FQGNSA. The CDR3 has 16 amino acids. Trimming cost V 6 bases and J 2 bases, with 19 bases left between them. CDR3 nucleotide sequence: TGTGCCAGCAGGCCTCGGTCGGGGGGGTATAACACTGAAGCTTTCTTT. This translates into CASRPRSGGYNTEAFF.

CDR3 nucleotides: TGTGCCAGCAGCTTAGGCGGGAGGAGCACAGATACGCAGTATTTT. This encodes CASSLGGRSTDTQYF. This chain links TRBV7-3 with TRBJ2-3; 8 positions match TRBD2. The V gene's germline CDR1 is SGHTA and CDR2 FQGTGA. This CDR3 spans 15 amino acids. Germline trimming cut 2 bases from V and 0 bases from J; bases unmatched to any gene: 1. Full variable domain (outside the CDR3, taken from reference TRBV7-3 and TRBJ2-3): GAGVSQTPSNKVTEKGKYVELRCDPISGHTALYWYRQSLGQGPEFLIYFQGTGAADDSGLPNDRFFAVRPEGSVSTLKIQRTERGDSAVYLCASSLGGRSTDTQYFGPGTRLTVL.

This rearrangement joins TRBV6-6 to TRBJ1-1; unclear D gene. The germline V gene has CDR1 MNHNY and CDR2 SVGAGI (reference sequence). V was cut by 10 bases and J by 2 bases, with 14 bases left in between. The CDR3 contains 13 residues. CDR3 DNA: TGTGCCACTTGGGGAAGGGAAAACACTGAAGCTTTCTTT. Its protein product is CATWGRENTEAFF.

The chain carries TRBV5-1 and TRBJ2-5, with TRBD2 identical over 14 bases. Germline assignment: CDR1 SGHRS and CDR2 YFSETQ. Trimming cost V 0 bases and J 3 bases; bases outside gene matches: 1. CDR3 size: 16 residues. CDR3 region: CASSLGGLAGEETQYF. The CDR3, as DNA: TGCGCCAGCAGCTTGGGGGGACTAGCGGGAGAAGAGACCCAGTACTTC.

The chain has TRBV7-2 and TRBJ2-3; 9 bases are a match to TRBD2. V lost 2 bases, J lost 6 bases, and 9 bases stayed unmatched. This CDR3 spans 16 amino acids. Germline CDR1 is SGHTA and CDR2 is FQGNSA. The CDR3 DNA follows: TGTGCCAGCAGCTTATGGGCGGGAGGGGGCCCGGATACGCAGTATTTT. Amino acids: CASSLWAGGGPDTQYF.

The chain carries TRBV4-1 and TRBJ2-7; D assignment may be TRBD1 or TRBD2 (5 bases each). V lost 1 base and J 6 bases, leaving 16 bases between the germline ends. Germline loops: CDR1 MGHRA, CDR2 YSYEKL. The CDR3 sequence is 15 residues long. The CDR3 nucleotides read TGCGCCAGCAGCCAAGCCGGGGCGGGCCGGATCGAGCAGTACTTC. It is translated as CASSQAGAGRIEQYF.

The chain has TRBV28 and TRBJ1-5; 7 positions agree with TRBD1. The J segment lost 3 bases and the V segment lost 5 bases, leaving 4 bases of the junction unmatched. The length of the CDR3 is 14 residues. In germline, CDR1 is MDHEN, CDR2 SYDVKM. The CDR3 sequence is CASSMGQFNQPQHF. The CDR3 region has the DNA TGTGCCAGCAGTATGGGACAGTTCAATCAGCCCCAGCATTTT. The full variable domain, completed using reference TRBV28 and TRBJ1-5, is DVKVTQSSRYLVKRTGEKVFLECVQDMDHENMFWYRQDPGLGLRLIYFSYDVKMKEKGDIPEGYSVSREKKERFSLILESASTNQTSMYLCASSMGQFNQPQHFGDGTRLSIL.

This rearrangement joins TRBV4-3 to TRBJ1-2, with 8 bases lining up with TRBD1. The CDR3 is 15 amino acids. The V segment lost 1 base and the J segment 6 bases; nucleotides outside the gene matches: 7. CDR1 and CDR2 (germline): LGHNA, YSLEER. The CDR3 protein is CASSQATWGQDGYTF. CDR3 nucleotide sequence: TGCGCCAGCAGCCAAGCGACGTGGGGACAGGATGGCTACACCTTC.

The rearrangement links TRBV19 to TRBJ2-7, with 8 bases matching TRBD1. V dropped 1 base and J dropped 3; count of bases not matched to a gene: 8. The CDR3 contains 16 residues. Germline CDR1 is LNHDA and CDR2 is SQIVND (reference sequence). DNA for the CDR3: TGTGCCAGTAGTATAGTACCCGGGACAGGCGGCTACGAGCAGTACTTC. It encodes CASSIVPGTGGYEQYF.

The rearrangement joins TRBV7-2 to TRBJ2-1, with TRBD2 matching over 8 bases. The CDR3 consists of 12 residues. V gave up 8 bases and J gave up 7 bases; unmatched junction bases: 4. The germline V gene encodes CDR1 SGHTA and CDR2 FQGNSA. CDR3 nucleotide sequence: TGTGCCAGCTGTGCTAGCGGGAATGAGCAGTTCTTC. Translated, it gives CASCASGNEQFF.

The V call is TRBV7-8, the J call TRBJ1-2, with D maybe TRBD1 (5 bases). Germline V gene sequence: CDR1 SGHVS, CDR2 FQNEAQ. CDR3 length equals 12 residues. V was trimmed by 1 base and J by 6 bases, leaving 6 bases between them. The CDR3 bases are TGTGCCAGCAGCTTAGGGGGCGATGGCTACACCTTC. This translates into CASSLGGDGYTF.

V is TRBV19 and J is TRBJ2-4; D possibly corresponds to TRBD1 (6 bases). Trimming removed 3 bases at V and 0 bases at J, with 12 bases between. Germline V gives CDR1 LNHDA, CDR2 SQIVND (reference sequence). This CDR3 has 16 amino acids. The CDR3 loop is CASSIDRLLAKNIQYF. DNA for the CDR3: TGTGCCAGTAGTATTGACAGGCTGCTAGCCAAAAACATTCAGTACTTC. The whole variable domain, remainder taken from reference TRBV19 and TRBJ2-4, is DGGITQSPKYLFRKEGQNVTLSCEQNLNHDAMYWYRQDPGQGLRLIYYSQIVNDFQKGDIAEGYSVSREKKESFPLTVTSAQKNPTAFYLCASSIDRLLAKNIQYFGAGTRLSVL.

The CDR3 is CASSLNQNEKLFF. CDR3 DNA: TGTGCCAGCAGTTTGAACCAAAATGAAAAACTGTTTTTT. The chain carries TRBV12-3 or TRBV12-4 and TRBJ1-4; D is unclear. This CDR3 contains 13 residues. Between the trimmed V and J ends, which lost 3 bases and 5 bases, there was a span of 7 bases.

This clone was observed once. The rearrangement links TRBV7-9 to TRBJ1-2, with TRBD1 as a possible D gene (5 bases). Germline V gives CDR1 SEHNR, CDR2 FQNEAQ (reference sequence). Trimming left V 3 bases short and J 4 bases short, with 9 bases between. The CDR3 length is 13 residues. In nucleotides, the CDR3 is TGTGCCAGCAGCTTGCGGGGGGGCTATGGCTACACCTTC. Amino acid sequence: CASSLRGGYGYTF.

The DNA of the CDR3 is TGTGCCAGTAGTATTGTTGGGGATCGGTATGGCTACACCTTC. Protein: CASSIVGDRYGYTF. The chain is built from TRBV19 and TRBJ1-2, with D uncertain. Germline assignment: CDR1 LNHDA and CDR2 SQIVND (reference sequence). The CDR3 is 14 residues long. V was cut by 3 bases and J by 5 bases, with 13 bases left in between.